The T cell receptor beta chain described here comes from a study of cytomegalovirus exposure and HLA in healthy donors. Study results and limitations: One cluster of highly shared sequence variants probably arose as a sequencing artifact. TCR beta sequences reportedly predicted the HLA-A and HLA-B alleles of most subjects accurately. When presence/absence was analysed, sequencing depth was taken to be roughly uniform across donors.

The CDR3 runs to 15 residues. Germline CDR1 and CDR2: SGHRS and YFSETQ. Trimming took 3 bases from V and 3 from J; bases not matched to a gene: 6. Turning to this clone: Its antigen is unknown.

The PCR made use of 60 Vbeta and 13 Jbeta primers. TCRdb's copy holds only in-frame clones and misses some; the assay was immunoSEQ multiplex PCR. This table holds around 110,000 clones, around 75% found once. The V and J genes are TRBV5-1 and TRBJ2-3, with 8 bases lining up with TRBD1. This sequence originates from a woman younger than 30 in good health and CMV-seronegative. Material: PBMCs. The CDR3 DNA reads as TGCGCCAGCAGCTCGCAGGGGGCTGGAACAGATACGCAGTATTTT. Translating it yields CASSSQGAGTDTQYF.